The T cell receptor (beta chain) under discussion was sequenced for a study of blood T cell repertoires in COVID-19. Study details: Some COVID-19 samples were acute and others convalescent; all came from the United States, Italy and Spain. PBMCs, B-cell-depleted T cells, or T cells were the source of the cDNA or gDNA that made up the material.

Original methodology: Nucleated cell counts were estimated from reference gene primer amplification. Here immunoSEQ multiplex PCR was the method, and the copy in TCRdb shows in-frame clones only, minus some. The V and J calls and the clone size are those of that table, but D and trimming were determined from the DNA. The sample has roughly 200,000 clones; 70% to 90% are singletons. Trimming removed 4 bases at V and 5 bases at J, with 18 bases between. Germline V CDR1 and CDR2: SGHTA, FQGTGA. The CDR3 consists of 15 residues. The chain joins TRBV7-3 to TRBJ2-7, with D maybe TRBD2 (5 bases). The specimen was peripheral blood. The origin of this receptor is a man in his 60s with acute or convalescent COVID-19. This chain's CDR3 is CASSSTAGGWNEQYF. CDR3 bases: TGTGCCAGCAGCTCCACCGCGGGCGGGTGGAACGAGCAGTACTTC.